The 27 T cell receptor beta chains in this list originate from one sample, sequenced in a study of Ad26.COV2.S vaccination and SARS-CoV-2 variants. The treatment here: roughly 18 received Ad26.COV2.S at low or high dose, single or two shots; several received placebo; per-sample allocation not given. Sampling was done on day 63 after the first vaccine or placebo injection. Sequencing used immunoSEQ multiplex PCR; TCRdb keeps in-frame clones, though not all of them. Here the sample spans about 350,000 clones, 80% to 90% being singletons. This specimen consisted of peripheral blood, obtained in a trial of Ad26.COV2.S vaccine versus placebo. These receptors were obtained from a person between 18 and 65 years old who received the Ad26.COV2.S COVID-19 vaccine or a placebo.

This chain joins TRBV5-8 and TRBJ2-3; 9 bases are shared with TRBD2. Unmatched junction bases numbered 8, after V lost 4 bases and J lost 2 bases. This CDR3 is built from 16 residues. Germline V gene sequence: CDR1 SGHTS, CDR2 YDEGEE. For the CDR3, the DNA is TGTGCCAGCAGCCCCTTAGCGGGGGCCTTCACAGATACGCAGTATTTT. Translated, it gives CASSPLAGAFTDTQYF.

The genes are TRBV7-8 and TRBJ1-1; weak D call: TRBD1 (6 bases). Germline CDR1 reads SGHVS; CDR2 reads FQNEAQ. The CDR3 runs to 15 residues. V dropped 5 bases and J dropped 0 bases, with 13 bases sitting between them. CDR3 in amino acids: CASSPHGGLNTEAFF. CDR3 nucleotide sequence: TGTGCCAGCAGCCCCCATGGGGGCCTGAACACTGAAGCTTTCTTT.

The V call is TRBV12-3 or TRBV12-4, the J call TRBJ1-1; D unclear. Between the trimmed V and J ends, which lost 2 bases and 4 bases, there was a span of 5 bases. This CDR3 has 12 residues. CDR3 nucleotide sequence: TGTGCCAGCAGTTTATCCGGCACTGAAGCTTTCTTT. Its protein product is CASSLSGTEAFF.

The rearrangement uses TRBV19 and TRBJ2-7; a possible D gene is TRBD1 (6 bases). The germline V gene has CDR1 LNHDA and CDR2 SQIVND (reference sequence). The CDR3 is 14 amino acids. V gave up 5 bases and J gave up 3 bases, with 14 bases separating them. The CDR3 reads CASSLPGQNYEQYF. CDR3 nucleotide sequence: TGTGCCAGTAGTCTACCGGGACAAAACTACGAGCAGTACTTC.

Notes on this clone: The identical CDR3 is also encoded by other nucleotide sequences in the sample. The genes are TRBV19 and TRBJ2-7, with D tentatively TRBD2 (6 bases). V was pared by 3 bases and J by 2 bases, with 8 bases between. CDR1 LNHDA and CDR2 SQIVND come from the germline V gene (reference sequence). The CDR3 contains 13 residues. Here the CDR3 DNA reads TGTGCCAGTAGTATTGGCGGGACCTACGAGCAGTACTTC. Encoded protein: CASSIGGTYEQYF.

This clone was seen just once. V and J are TRBV19 and TRBJ1-2; a possible D gene is TRBD1 (6 bases). The CDR3 runs 13 residues. Trimming shortened V by 7 bases and J by 6 bases, and 15 bases separated the two germline ends. Looked up from germline, CDR1 is LNHDA and CDR2 is SQIVND (reference sequence). Written as DNA, the CDR3 is TGTGCCAGTACCCGAAGCAGGGGAAATGGCTACACCTTC. The encoded protein is CASTRSRGNGYTF.

The chain carries TRBV7-9 and TRBJ2-3, with 9 positions matching TRBD1. This CDR3 has 18 amino acids. CDR1 is SEHNR and CDR2 is FQNEAQ in the germline V gene (reference sequence). V lost 0 bases to trimming and J lost 1 base; unmatched junction nucleotides: 8. The CDR3 protein is CASSLAVSRTGGTDTQYF. The CDR3, as DNA: TGTGCCAGCAGCTTAGCAGTATCACGGACAGGGGGCACAGATACGCAGTATTTT.

The chain couples TRBV10-3 to TRBJ2-3, with D possibly being TRBD2 (7 bases). The CDR3 loop spans 15 amino acids. The V gene lost 6 bases and the J gene lost 4 bases, with 17 bases spanning the gap. CDR1 is ENHRY and CDR2 is SYGVKD in the germline V gene. The CDR3, as DNA: TGTGCCATCAGGGGGGGGCCCGGACGCGCAGATACGCAGTATTTT. This sequence encodes CAIRGGPGRADTQYF.

The chain couples TRBV29-1 to TRBJ2-1; TRBD2 aligns across 7 bases. V was clipped by 2 bases and J by 1 base; unmatched bases: 5. The CDR3 covers 15 residues. Germline assignment: CDR1 SQVTM and CDR2 ANQGSEA. The DNA of the CDR3 is TGCAGCGTTGAAATGACTAGCCCGTCCTACAATGAGCAGTTCTTC. It specifies CSVEMTSPSYNEQFF.

The chain uses TRBV2 and TRBJ2-6; D is tentatively TRBD1 or TRBD2 (5 bases each). V was pared by 2 bases and J by 1 base, with 6 bases between. The CDR3 is 15 amino acids. The germline gives CDR1 SNHLY, CDR2 FYNNEI. The CDR3 DNA reads TGTGCCAGCAGTGAATGGGGGTCTGGGGCCAACGTCCTGACTTTC. This codes for CASSEWGSGANVLTF.

This clone was counted a single time. This chain uses TRBV10-1 with TRBJ2-4; no reliable D call. The CDR3 has 14 residues. Trimming left V 0 bases short and J 0 bases short, with 3 bases between. Germline CDR1 is WNHNN and CDR2 is SYGVQD (reference sequence). The CDR3 is CASSESQAKNIQYF. The CDR3 bases are TGCGCCAGCAGTGAGTCCCAAGCCAAAAACATTCAGTACTTC.

This sequence joins TRBV30 and TRBJ1-3; 8 bases map to TRBD1. CDR3 size: 13 residues. Trimming cost V 7 bases and J 4 bases; bases outside gene matches: 6. The germline CDR1 and CDR2 sequences are GTSNPN and SVGIG (reference sequence). The CDR3 loop reads CASERDRGNTIYF. The CDR3 bases are TGTGCCTCGGAGAGGGACAGGGGAAACACCATATATTTT.

The chain recombines TRBV3-1 (or the pseudogene TRBV3-2) with TRBJ2-7; unclear D gene. V was shortened by 1 base and J by 6 bases, with 4 bases between the two germline ends. CDR1 is LGHDT, CDR2 YNNKEL, per germline (reference sequence). The CDR3 spans 11 residues. The CDR3: CASSQAREQYF. The CDR3 DNA is TGTGCCAGCAGCCAAGCTCGCGAGCAGTACTTC.

This clone was detected many times. The rearrangement uses TRBV6-5 and TRBJ1-1, with D hard to call. Germline V gives CDR1 MNHEY, CDR2 SVGAGI. V lost 0 bases, J lost 6 bases, and 17 bases lay in between. The length of the CDR3 is 16 residues. CDR3 in amino acids: CASSYSGEGSKAEAFF. The CDR3 coding sequence is TGTGCCAGCAGTTACTCGGGAGAGGGTAGTAAGGCTGAAGCTTTCTTT.

The J gene is TRBJ2-1, the V gene TRBV15; D uncertain. The ends were cut back, 3 bases at V and 5 bases at J, with 5 bases in the middle. CDR1 is LNHNV, CDR2 YYDKDF, per germline (reference sequence). This CDR3 has 12 residues. The CDR3 DNA follows: TGTGCCACCAGCAGCCGGGACAATGAGCAGTTCTTC. Translating it yields CATSSRDNEQFF.

The V call is TRBV7-9, the J call TRBJ1-6, with 8 positions matching TRBD1. Germline V gene lookup returns CDR1 SEHNR and CDR2 FQNEAQ (reference sequence). V lost 10 bases and J lost 12; bases outside the gene matches: 5. The CDR3 extends over 11 amino acids. The CDR3 loop reads CATSDREPLHF. For the CDR3, the DNA is TGTGCCACATCGGACAGGGAACCCCTCCACTTT.

The chain has TRBV11-3 and TRBJ2-2, with D uncertain. This CDR3 has 16 amino acids. Germline V CDR1 and CDR2: SGHNT, YENEEA. V was cut by 1 base and J by 0 bases, with 9 bases left in between. CDR3 residues: CASSLASPPNTGELFF. In DNA form, the CDR3 reads TGTGCCAGCAGCTTAGCCAGTCCTCCGAACACCGGGGAGCTGTTTTTT.

This rearrangement joins TRBV24-1 to TRBJ1-1; 7 bases map to TRBD1. V was pared by 7 bases and J by 0 bases, with 1 base of the junction left unmatched. The CDR3 totals 13 residues. Germline CDR1 KGHDR, CDR2 SFDVKD. CDR3 nucleotides: TGTGCCACCAGGGGACAGCTGAACACTGAAGCTTTCTTT. Encoded protein: CATRGQLNTEAFF.

A single count supports this clone. The V and J genes are TRBV24-1 and TRBJ1-3; D is unclear. The germline V gene has CDR1 KGHDR and CDR2 SFDVKD. Trimming pared 9 bases from V and 3 bases from J, leaving 11 bases between. CDR3 size: 13 residues. Here the CDR3 reads CATRTFLGNTIYF. The CDR3 coding sequence is TGTGCCACCCGAACTTTCCTTGGAAACACCATATATTTT.

V gene TRBV5-1 combines with J gene TRBJ2-5; tentative D call: TRBD2 (5 bases). V lost 0 bases and J lost 2, with 14 bases in between. The length of the CDR3 is 16 residues. Germline V gene sequence: CDR1 SGHRS, CDR2 YFSETQ. CDR3: CASSLAASGFQETQYF. The CDR3 DNA reads TGCGCCAGCAGCTTGGCCGCCAGCGGCTTTCAAGAGACCCAGTACTTC. The full variable domain, rest sourced from reference TRBV5-1 and TRBJ2-5, is KAGVTQTPRYLIKTRGQQVTLSCSPISGHRSVSWYQQTPGQGLQFLFEYFSETQRNKGNFPGRFSGRQFSNSRSEMNVSTLELGDSALYLCASSLAASGFQETQYFGPGTRLLVL.

The rearrangement uses TRBV24-1 and TRBJ2-2; 9 bases match TRBD2. The CDR3 is 19 residues long. Per germline, CDR1 KGHDR and CDR2 SFDVKD. Trimming cost V 6 bases and J 4 bases; bases outside gene matches: 17. The CDR3 DNA reads as TGTGCCACCAGTAGGAGTCGACTAGCGGAAGAGGATTTCACCGGGGAGCTGTTTTTT. Its translation is CATSRSRLAEEDFTGELFF.

The chain links TRBV6-2 or TRBV6-3 to TRBJ2-7; D is undetermined. Germline CDR1 and CDR2: MNHEY and SVGEGT. V lost 4 bases and J lost 3, with 7 bases in between. This CDR3 contains 12 residues. CDR3 bases: TGTGCCAGCAGTTTTAACCTCTACGAGCAGTACTTC. This encodes CASSFNLYEQYF.

This chain connects TRBV2 to TRBJ2-1; unclear D gene. V was trimmed by 6 bases and J by 4 bases, leaving 13 bases between them. Germline V gene lookup returns CDR1 SNHLY and CDR2 FYNNEI. The CDR3 has 14 amino acids. CDR3 sequence: CASRMPLEYNEQFF. The CDR3 DNA reads as TGTGCCAGCAGGATGCCTCTAGAGTACAATGAGCAGTTCTTC.

The J gene is TRBJ2-7, the V gene TRBV27; 7 positions match TRBD1. V lost 0 bases to trimming and J lost 4 bases; unmatched junction nucleotides: 3. The CDR3 loop spans 14 amino acids. Germline V gene lookup returns CDR1 MNHEY and CDR2 SMNVEV (reference sequence). The CDR3 sequence is CASSLSQGWYEQYF. The CDR3, as DNA: TGTGCCAGCAGTTTATCACAGGGGTGGTACGAGCAGTACTTC.

The rearrangement links TRBV24-1 to TRBJ2-7; 10 bases map to TRBD1. Per germline, CDR1 KGHDR and CDR2 SFDVKD. The junction had 11 bases not matched to a gene; V was cut back by 4 bases and J by 3 bases. The CDR3 has 17 residues. CDR3 in DNA: TGTGCCACCAGTGACAATCATTACGGGACAGGGGTCTACGAGCAGTACTTC. Residues: CATSDNHYGTGVYEQYF.

V is TRBV2 and J is TRBJ2-3, with 11 bases fitting TRBD2. The length of the CDR3 is 15 residues. J was trimmed by 4 bases and V by 6 bases; bases with no gene match: 6. Germline V gene sequence: CDR1 SNHLY, CDR2 FYNNEI. CDR3 bases: TGTGCCAGCAGACTACTAGCGGGGGAAGCAGATACGCAGTATTTT. Its translation: CASRLLAGEADTQYF.

This chain connects TRBV25-1 to TRBJ1-1; a possible D gene is TRBD1 (5 bases). With 5 bases removed from V and 3 bases from J, the gap between germline ends came to 13 bases. In germline, CDR1 is MGHDK, CDR2 SYGVNS. The CDR3 has 14 residues. DNA of the CDR3: TGTGCCAGCAGTTCCGTCGTGACAGACACTGAAGCTTTCTTT. Translating it yields CASSSVVTDTEAFF.